This TCR beta chain was sequenced for a study of shared clonotypes between healthy human individuals. Turning to the study itself: Every donor yielded three CD4 naive, three CD4 memory, two CD8 naive and one CD8 memory plate.

As to this clone: Its antigen is unidentified.

Each subset's genomic DNA was split evenly across several immunoSEQ plates. Produced via immunoSEQ multiplex PCR; TCRdb's table is partial and in-frame only. The table has 400,000 or so clones, about 97% seen once. Notes on the study in general: Generation probability values for non-shared clonotypes were lower than those for clonotypes shared by all four donors. Among several donors, roughly 5% of naive CD4 clonotypes were found in common.

CDR1 SGHRS and CDR2 YFSETQ come from the germline V gene. There are 15 residues in the CDR3. The V gene end was trimmed by 0 bases and the J gene end by 1 base; junction bases not matched to a gene: 0. This receptor was obtained from a man younger than 40 in good health. The sequencing sample was made of memory CD8+ T cells sorted from blood. The sample's subset: CD45RO+ cells pooled with CCR7-negative TemRA cells. This sequence joins TRBV5-1 and TRBJ1-3, with TRBD1 matching 8 bases. The CDR3 region is CASSLGTGSGNTIYF. Written as DNA, the CDR3 is TGCGCCAGCAGCTTGGGGACAGGGTCTGGAAACACCATATATTTT.